The clone carrying this T cell receptor beta chain was observed a few times. Its antigen remains unidentified. Amplification of TCR beta CDR3 regions used RNA as the template. HTBI primers were used for first-round RT-PCR of the TCR CDR3. TCRdb processed the multiplex PCR reads anew with MiXCR; each CDR3 protein has one entry. The sample holds fewer than 650,000 distinct CDR3 sequences; roughly 13% are singletons and the top ten take around 5.4%. Trimming took off 0 bases at V and 9 bases at J, with 8 bases between the two ends. CDR1 and CDR2 from the germline V gene are MNHNS and SASEGT. CDR3 size: 13 residues. The entry originates in a study of T cells in Graves' hyperthyroidism and ophthalmopathy. Study results and limitations: The blood repertoire included most of the expanded thyroid clonotypes above 0.001. The authors' 13 V-J model separated ophthalmopathy from stable hyperthyroidism.

The sequencing sample was made of blood. The TCR comes from a woman under 40 with Graves' hyperthyroidism that later progressed to Graves' ophthalmopathy. The rearrangement uses TRBV6-1 and TRBJ2-2; D not certain. CDR3 sequence: CASSEALERELFF. The CDR3 DNA reads TGTGCCAGCAGTGAAGCGCTCGAGCGGGAGCTGTTTTTT.